The 13 T cell receptor beta chains below were found in one sample sequenced in a study of glioma-infiltrating T cells after dendritic cell vaccination. Method: immunoSEQ multiplex PCR; TCRdb's copy keeps in-frame clones and lacks some. The data show roughly 85,000 clones, 85% seen once. Time point of the sample: after dendritic cell vaccination, including at tumor progression/relapse. The sequences come from blood, collected after dendritic cell vaccination. The source of these receptors is a human donor with glioblastoma.

A few counts support this clone. The chain links TRBV7-9 to TRBJ2-3; D is unresolved. Germline CDR1 reads SEHNR; CDR2 reads FQNEAQ (reference sequence). V was trimmed by 7 bases and J by 5 bases, leaving 10 bases between them. CDR3 size: 12 residues. This CDR3 is CASNIALDTQYF. DNA for the CDR3: TGTGCCAGCAACATAGCCTTAGATACGCAGTATTTT.

V and J are TRBV29-1 and TRBJ1-1; unclear D gene. This CDR3 has 12 residues. V was cut by 3 bases and J by 0 bases, with 5 bases left in between. CDR1 and CDR2 (germline): SQVTM, ANQGSEA. CDR3 in DNA: TGCAGCGTTGACAGGATGAACACTGAAGCTTTCTTT. Protein product: CSVDRMNTEAFF.

The CDR3 region is CASSPTSGGAGVADTQYF. The DNA for the CDR3 is TGTGCCAGCAGTCCGACTAGCGGGGGGGCCGGTGTTGCAGATACGCAGTATTTT. The rearrangement joins TRBV27 to TRBJ2-3; TRBD2 matches 14 bases. The CDR3 runs to 18 residues. V shed 5 bases, J shed 4 bases, and the junction held 11 bases outside the gene matches. Germline-derived CDR1 and CDR2 are MNHEY and SMNVEV (reference sequence).

The chain employs TRBV9 and TRBJ2-1; 11 nucleotides align to TRBD2. The V gene's germline CDR1 is SGDLS and CDR2 YYNGEE. The CDR3 sequence is 13 residues long. After removal of 3 bases from V and 13 bases from J, the junction contained 6 bases not matched to a gene. The CDR3 sequence: CASSGGTSGEQFF. The CDR3 DNA reads as TGTGCCAGCAGCGGAGGGACTAGCGGAGAACAGTTCTTC.

V usage is TRBV30 and J usage is TRBJ2-5; weak D call: TRBD2 (6 bases). Germline CDR1 reads GTSNPN; CDR2 reads SVGIG (reference sequence). The CDR3 runs to 15 residues. With 3 bases removed from V and 2 bases from J, the gap between germline ends came to 16 bases. The CDR3, as DNA: TGTGCCTGGAGCCACACGGTACGGGAGCAAGAGACCCAGTACTTC. It yields the protein CAWSHTVREQETQYF.

The chain is built from TRBV28 and TRBJ2-5; 10 nucleotides agree with TRBD2. The J segment lost 6 bases and the V segment lost 5 bases, leaving 6 bases of the junction unmatched. Per the germline V gene, CDR1 is MDHEN and CDR2 is SYDVKM. This CDR3 has 14 amino acids. CDR3 amino acids: CASSGSGGLKTQYF. CDR3 coding DNA: TGTGCCAGCAGTGGTAGCGGGGGGTTAAAGACCCAGTACTTC.

The chain couples TRBV19 to TRBJ1-3, with a weak D call TRBD1 (5 bases). Germline V gene lookup returns CDR1 LNHDA and CDR2 SQIVND (reference sequence). V lost 4 bases to trimming and J lost 0 bases, with 10 bases between them. CDR3 size: 15 residues. The CDR3 region is CASSTGLISGNTIYF. The CDR3 DNA follows: TGTGCCAGTAGTACGGGACTGATCTCTGGAAACACCATATATTTT.

This chain joins TRBV27 and TRBJ2-2, with a weak D call TRBD2 (6 bases). Trimming left V 3 bases short and J 5 bases short, with 10 bases between. The CDR3 has 14 amino acids. The germline gives CDR1 MNHEY, CDR2 SMNVEV (reference sequence). For the CDR3, the DNA is TGTGCCAGCAGTTTCACTGGACTAACCGGGGAGCTGTTTTTT. It specifies CASSFTGLTGELFF.

The chain joins TRBV5-4 to TRBJ2-3; D call uncertain. In germline, CDR1 is SGHNT, CDR2 YYREEE (reference sequence). This CDR3 comprises 12 residues. The V gene lost 4 bases and the J gene lost 0 bases, with 3 bases spanning the gap. The CDR3 sequence: CASSLSTDTQYF. CDR3 in DNA: TGTGCCAGCAGCCTGAGCACAGATACGCAGTATTTT.

The chain is built from TRBV14 and TRBJ2-7; weak D call: TRBD2 (6 bases). V lost 0 bases and J 2 bases, leaving 17 bases between the germline ends. The CDR3 runs 17 residues. Germline V CDR1 and CDR2: SGHDN, FVKESK. For the CDR3, the DNA is TGTGCCAGCAGCCAAGAATATCTGGGACTCGGAACCTACGAGCAGTACTTC. As protein: CASSQEYLGLGTYEQYF.

This clone has only a few counts. This chain links TRBV10-3 with TRBJ1-1; 7 positions match TRBD1. CDR3 length equals 11 residues. V shed 5 bases, J shed 14 bases, and the junction held 8 bases outside the gene matches. Germline V gene data show CDR1 as ENHRY and CDR2 as SYGVKD. CDR3 loop: CAISPDRALFF. In nucleotides, the CDR3 is TGTGCCATCAGTCCAGACAGGGCCCTATTCTTT.

The rearrangement links TRBV6-1 to TRBJ2-7, with 8 bases fitting TRBD2. The CDR3 covers 15 residues. V trimming: 5 bases; J trimming: 2 bases; junction bases outside the gene matches: 8. Germline values: CDR1 MNHNS, CDR2 SASEGT. This CDR3 reads CASSLLPGLAYEQYF. CDR3 in DNA: TGTGCCAGCAGTCTACTCCCGGGACTAGCCTACGAGCAGTACTTC.

The chain is built from TRBV5-1 and TRBJ1-2, with a possible D match to TRBD1 (6 bases). Germline V gene lookup returns CDR1 SGHRS and CDR2 YFSETQ. V lost 9 bases and J 0 bases, leaving 21 bases between the germline ends. The CDR3 is 16 residues long. CDR3 sequence (DNA): TGCGCCACGGCGACAGGCATGACGACTTCTAACTATGGCTACACCTTC. It codes for CATATGMTTSNYGYTF.